The 30 T cell receptor beta chains below were found in one sample sequenced in a study of cytotoxic CD8 clonotypes in ibrutinib-treated CLL. Generated by immunoSEQ multiplex PCR, the TCRdb table keeps only in-frame clones and is missing some. This table holds roughly 150,000 clones, about 88% found once. This sample comprised PBMCs, obtained at disease progression, from a patient treated with ibrutinib. Source of these receptors: a human donor with chronic lymphocytic leukemia.

This clone was observed once. The chain has TRBV7-2 and TRBJ1-2; D is unclear. The V gene lost 0 bases and the J gene lost 1 base, with 3 bases spanning the gap. The length of the CDR3 is 13 residues. Germline CDR1 reads SGHTA; CDR2 reads FQGNSA. In nucleotides, the CDR3 is TGTGCCAGCAGCTTAGCAAATAACTATGGCTACACCTTC. This translates into CASSLANNYGYTF.

This clone has a single count. The chain recombines TRBV10-1 with TRBJ2-7; 9 bases map to TRBD1. The CDR3 spans 15 residues. CDR1 and CDR2 from the germline V gene are WNHNN and SYGVQD (reference sequence). Trimming cost V 3 bases and J 3 bases; bases outside gene matches: 6. In DNA form, the CDR3 reads TGCGCCAGCAGTGATTCCGGGACAGGGTTCTACGAGCAGTACTTC. Translating gives CASSDSGTGFYEQYF.

The genes are TRBV27 and TRBJ2-1; D is uncertain. With 6 bases removed from V and 5 bases from J, the gap between germline ends came to 14 bases. The CDR3 totals 14 residues. Germline CDR1 reads MNHEY; CDR2 reads SMNVEV (reference sequence). This chain's CDR3 is CASSPPGPNNEQFF. In DNA, the CDR3 is TGTGCCAGCAGCCCACCGGGCCCTAACAATGAGCAGTTCTTC.

The chain links TRBV19 to TRBJ1-1, with 11 bases aligning to TRBD1. The CDR3 totals 13 residues. The J segment lost 11 bases and the V segment lost 4 bases, leaving 6 bases of the junction unmatched. CDR1 and CDR2 from the germline V gene are LNHDA and SQIVND (reference sequence). The CDR3 region is CASSTPGQGGAFF. The CDR3, as DNA: TGTGCCAGTAGTACTCCGGGACAGGGGGGTGCTTTCTTT. Complete variable domain (other parts from reference TRBV19 and TRBJ1-1): DGGITQSPKYLFRKEGQNVTLSCEQNLNHDAMYWYRQDPGQGLRLIYYSQIVNDFQKGDIAEGYSVSREKKESFPLTVTSAQKNPTAFYLCASSTPGQGGAFFGQGTRLTVV.

V gene TRBV28 combines with J gene TRBJ1-2, with D possibly matching TRBD1 (6 bases). Germline V lookup: CDR1 MDHEN, CDR2 SYDVKM. Trimming shortened V by 3 bases and J by 6 bases, and 17 bases separated the two germline ends. CDR3 length equals 15 residues. The CDR3 nucleotides read TGTGCCAGCAGTTTTAGTCCGGGACACGAGAATGGCTACACCTTC. Translation gives CASSFSPGHENGYTF.

The chain couples TRBV4-1 to TRBJ2-5; D perhaps matches TRBD2 (6 bases). CDR3 length equals 16 residues. Germline V CDR1 and CDR2: MGHRA, YSYEKL. The V and J ends lost 3 bases and 5 bases respectively, with 19 bases between them. The CDR3 nucleotides are TGCGCCAGCAGCCAGCCCTACAAGGGTGGAGGGGAGACCCAGTACTTC. This translates into CASSQPYKGGGETQYF.

This clone appeared a single time. The V gene is TRBV6-5, the J gene TRBJ1-5; 9 bases are shared with TRBD1. From germline, CDR1 is MNHEY and CDR2 SVGAGI. Trimming took 7 bases from V and 2 from J; bases not matched to a gene: 3. CDR3 length: 14 amino acids. CDR3 region: CASKRTGGNQPQHF. In nucleotides, the CDR3 is TGTGCCAGCAAAAGGACAGGGGGCAATCAGCCCCAGCATTTT.

This clone has more than one count but fewer than ten. This rearrangement joins TRBV7-9 to TRBJ1-2, with D unresolved. The V gene lost 5 bases and the J gene lost 7 bases, with 14 bases spanning the gap. The CDR3 is 13 residues long. Germline CDR1 reads SEHNR; CDR2 reads FQNEAQ (reference sequence). CDR3 coding DNA: TGTGCCAGCAGCCCAGCGGGTGGGTTTGGCTACACCTTC. Protein sequence: CASSPAGGFGYTF.

This clone was found once. The rearrangement joins TRBV5-1 to TRBJ1-2, with TRBD1 matching over 7 bases. CDR1 is SGHRS and CDR2 is YFSETQ in the germline V gene. This CDR3 is built from 15 residues. With V trimmed by 0 bases and J by 8 bases, 10 bases remained unmatched. This chain's CDR3 is CASSLGGRGIGGYTF. The CDR3 DNA is TGCGCCAGCAGCTTGGGAGGCAGGGGGATTGGAGGCTACACCTTC.

V and J are TRBV13 and TRBJ1-1; weak D call: TRBD1 (6 bases). V was cut by 0 bases and J by 1 base, with 9 bases left in between. CDR3 length: 15 amino acids. CDR1 is PRHDT, CDR2 FYEKMQ, per germline (reference sequence). CDR3: CASSLGGTPNTEAFF. The CDR3 DNA sequence: TGTGCCAGCAGCTTAGGGGGGACACCGAACACTGAAGCTTTCTTT.

J is TRBJ2-2 and V is TRBV9; 7 bases are shared with TRBD2. Trimming took 0 bases from V and 1 from J; bases not matched to a gene: 3. This CDR3 comprises 16 residues. The V gene's germline CDR1 is SGDLS and CDR2 YYNGEE. CDR3 sequence (DNA): TGTGCCAGCAGCGTAGTTGCGGGGGTGAACACCGGGGAGCTGTTTTTT. Its protein is CASSVVAGVNTGELFF.

This sequence joins TRBV5-1 and TRBJ2-5, with TRBD1 as a possible D gene (5 bases). V was shortened by 8 bases and J by 4 bases, with 18 bases between the two germline ends. This CDR3 spans 14 amino acids. Germline V lookup: CDR1 SGHRS, CDR2 YFSETQ. The CDR3 DNA follows: TGCGCCAGTTTCATGGGGCAGGGTCGAGAGACCCAGTACTTC. Protein: CASFMGQGRETQYF.

The J gene is TRBJ2-7, the V gene TRBV29-1, with TRBD2 identical over 10 bases. V lost 0 bases and J lost 4; bases outside the gene matches: 6. Germline values: CDR1 SQVTM, CDR2 ANQGSEA. CDR3 length equals 15 residues. For the CDR3, the DNA is TGCAGCGTTGAAGAACTAGCGGGACAGTTATACGAGCAGTACTTC. Translation: CSVEELAGQLYEQYF.

The J gene is TRBJ1-2, the V gene TRBV7-2; D is perhaps TRBD1 (5 bases). CDR3 length: 13 amino acids. V lost 6 bases to trimming and J lost 4 bases, with 12 bases between them. CDR1 and CDR2 from the germline V gene are SGHTA and FQGNSA. The CDR3 spells CASSHGAGYGYTF. DNA of the CDR3: TGTGCCAGCAGTCACGGGGCGGGCTATGGCTACACCTTC.

The chain recombines TRBV11-3 with TRBJ2-2; no definite D call. The germline V gene encodes CDR1 SGHNT and CDR2 YENEEA. With 1 base removed from V and 3 bases from J, the gap between germline ends came to 3 bases. This CDR3 has 13 amino acids. The CDR3 DNA reads as TGTGCCAGCAGCTTAGTTCACACCGGGGAGCTGTTTTTT. Translating gives CASSLVHTGELFF.

This clone was counted a few times. The gene calls are TRBV7-3 and TRBJ2-2; the D is unclear. The CDR3 consists of 17 residues. Germline CDR1 is SGHTA and CDR2 is FQGTGA. Trimming cost V 3 bases and J 0 bases, with 14 bases left between them. The CDR3 bases are TGTGCCAGCAGCTTCGCTAGAGCGCTATCGAACACCGGGGAGCTGTTTTTT. Translating it yields CASSFARALSNTGELFF.

The chain couples TRBV19 to TRBJ2-3; 9 positions match TRBD1. With 4 bases clipped from V and 7 bases from J, the junction kept 3 bases outside the gene matches. The CDR3 sequence is 13 residues long. Germline V gives CDR1 LNHDA, CDR2 SQIVND (reference sequence). This CDR3 reads CASSRQGEHTQYF. CDR3 DNA: TGTGCCAGTAGTAGACAGGGGGAACATACGCAGTATTTT.

This chain links TRBV28 with TRBJ2-5; 9 nucleotides agree with TRBD2. Germline V CDR1 and CDR2: MDHEN, SYDVKM. The CDR3 contains 17 residues. V lost 8 bases, J lost 4 bases, and 17 bases stayed unmatched. This CDR3 reads CASASVLAGMRGETQYF. DNA of the CDR3: TGTGCCAGCGCATCGGTCCTAGCGGGGATGAGGGGAGAGACCCAGTACTTC.

This clone was detected a few times. This chain connects TRBV19 to TRBJ1-1; 9 nucleotides match TRBD1. Germline V gives CDR1 LNHDA, CDR2 SQIVND (reference sequence). The CDR3 loop spans 13 amino acids. V trimming: 5 bases; J trimming: 6 bases; junction bases outside the gene matches: 4. The CDR3 reads CASSVQGAPEAFF. CDR3 coding DNA: TGTGCCAGTAGTGTACAGGGGGCCCCTGAAGCTTTCTTT.

The table lists this clone with a count of one. The chain has TRBV6-1 and TRBJ2-1, with D perhaps matching TRBD2 (6 bases). The CDR3 spans 14 residues. V was clipped by 0 bases and J by 9 bases, with 12 bases between them. Germline V gene lookup returns CDR1 MNHNS and CDR2 SASEGT. The CDR3 reads CASSEAGTSREQFF. The CDR3, as DNA: TGTGCCAGCAGTGAAGCCGGCACTAGCCGTGAGCAGTTCTTC.

The chain recombines TRBV30 with TRBJ2-2, with TRBD2 identical over 13 bases. This CDR3 is 16 amino acids long. Germline CDR1 is GTSNPN and CDR2 is SVGIG (reference sequence). Losses at the gene ends were 7 bases for V and 6 bases for J; bases not matched to a gene: 11. The CDR3 loop reads CALPGLAGRGSGELFF. CDR3 nucleotide sequence: TGTGCCTTGCCGGGACTAGCGGGAAGGGGGTCCGGGGAGCTGTTTTTT.

This chain joins TRBV5-1 and TRBJ1-3; the D gene is possibly TRBD1 (5 bases). CDR1 SGHRS and CDR2 YFSETQ come from the germline V gene. The CDR3 runs 16 residues. Trimming left V 0 bases short and J 2 bases short, with 12 bases between. As DNA, the CDR3 is TGCGCCAGCAGCTTGGAGGGCAGGGCCCCTGGAAACACCATATATTTT. This sequence encodes CASSLEGRAPGNTIYF.

V usage is TRBV6-5 and J usage is TRBJ1-4; D is unresolved. Trimming removed 6 bases from V and 0 bases from J, with 2 bases in between. CDR1 is MNHEY and CDR2 is SVGAGI in the germline V gene. This CDR3 contains 12 residues. Here the CDR3 reads CASRATNEKLFF. CDR3 DNA sequence: TGTGCCAGCAGAGCAACTAATGAAAAACTGTTTTTT.

J is TRBJ2-1 and V is TRBV4-1; 7 bases line up with TRBD2. Germline V gene sequence: CDR1 MGHRA, CDR2 YSYEKL. The length of the CDR3 is 15 residues. V gave up 4 bases and J gave up 4 bases; unmatched junction bases: 7. CDR3 nucleotides: TGCGCCAGCAGCCTTAGCGGGCGAACTTACAATGAGCAGTTCTTC. This codes for CASSLSGRTYNEQFF.

This chain joins TRBV7-3 and TRBJ2-2; a weak D match, TRBD2 (6 bases). Between the trimmed V and J ends, which lost 4 bases and 4 bases, there was a span of 16 bases. This CDR3 comprises 16 residues. CDR1 is SGHTA and CDR2 is FQGTGA in the germline V gene. The chain's CDR3 is CASSSRLRGSTGELFF. The DNA of the CDR3 is TGTGCCAGCAGCTCCCGCCTGCGGGGTAGCACCGGGGAGCTGTTTTTT.

V is TRBV29-1 and J is TRBJ2-1; D is ambiguous. The CDR3 has 12 amino acids. Looked up from germline, CDR1 is SQVTM and CDR2 is ANQGSEA. V lost 2 bases, J lost 5 bases, and 7 bases lay in between. In nucleotides, the CDR3 is TGCAGCGTTGAATACAAAAACAATGAGCAGTTCTTC. Encoded protein: CSVEYKNNEQFF.

Note on this clone: Germline and junction disagree at one end, which may indicate a read error. The rearrangement joins TRBV11-2 to TRBJ2-2; D gene uncertain. Germline assignment: CDR1 SGHAT and CDR2 FQNNGV. The CDR3 spans 13 residues. The DNA of the CDR3 is TGTGCCAGCAGCCCGGCGAACAGCGGGGAGCTGTTTTTT. It codes for CASSPANSGELFF.

The chain couples TRBV5-1 to TRBJ2-3, with 13 bases matching TRBD2. The CDR3 has 17 residues. V lost 4 bases, J lost 0 bases, and 5 bases stayed unmatched. Germline V gene lookup returns CDR1 SGHRS and CDR2 YFSETQ. CDR3 amino acids: CASSPGLAGFSTDTQYF. The CDR3 DNA reads TGCGCCAGCAGCCCGGGACTAGCGGGATTTAGCACAGATACGCAGTATTTT.

The rearrangement joins TRBV20-1 to TRBJ1-1; D is undetermined. Trimming stripped 3 bases from V and 6 bases from J, with 8 bases between. This CDR3 is 11 amino acids long. Germline V gene sequence: CDR1 DFQATT, CDR2 SNEGSKA (reference sequence). The CDR3 is CSASRLAEAFF. CDR3 sequence (DNA): TGCAGTGCTAGTCGTCTCGCTGAAGCTTTCTTT.

The chain recombines TRBV9 with TRBJ2-1; TRBD2 matches at 7 bases. Germline CDR1 is SGDLS and CDR2 is YYNGEE. V was clipped by 0 bases and J by 3 bases; unmatched bases: 6. This CDR3 region has 16 residues. CDR3 coding DNA: TGTGCCAGCAGCGTAGACCTGGCGGGAGACTACAATGAGCAGTTCTTC. This encodes CASSVDLAGDYNEQFF. The variable domain in full, completed from reference TRBV9 and TRBJ2-1, reads DSGVTQTPKHLITATGQRVTLRCSPRSGDLSVYWYQQSLDQGLQFLIQYYNGEERAKGNILERFSAQQFPDLHSELNLSSLELGDSALYFCASSVDLAGDYNEQFFGPGTRLTVL.